One sample yielded the 16 T cell receptor beta chains listed below, sequenced in a study of blood T cell repertoires in COVID-19. Method: immunoSEQ multiplex PCR; TCRdb's copy keeps in-frame clones and lacks some. The data contain approximately 97,000 clones, 88% of them singletons. Input material: peripheral blood. These receptors came from a man aged 45-60 years with COVID-19, enrolled during active disease.

The CDR3 nucleotides are TGTGCCAGCAGCTTAGGGGGACAGGGGATCTACGAGCAGTACTTC. Amino acids: CASSLGGQGIYEQYF. The gene calls are TRBV7-2 and TRBJ2-7; 10 nucleotides line up with TRBD1. The trim removed 1 base at V and 3 bases at J, leaving 3 bases unmatched. The CDR3 extends over 15 amino acids. Germline CDR1 reads SGHTA; CDR2 reads FQGNSA.

This clone was observed a single time. V and J are TRBV5-4 and TRBJ1-1; 9 bases are shared with TRBD1. The V and J ends lost 3 bases and 4 bases, in that order; junction bases with no gene match: 13. This CDR3 has 17 amino acids. Looked up from germline, CDR1 is SGHNT and CDR2 is YYREEE (reference sequence). The CDR3: CASSSQGAPGLGTEAFF. CDR3 sequence (DNA): TGTGCCAGCAGCTCACAGGGGGCGCCCGGGTTGGGCACTGAAGCTTTCTTT.

The chain employs TRBV7-2 and TRBJ2-7; D remains ambiguous. Germline values: CDR1 SGHTA, CDR2 FQGNSA. Trimming stripped 2 bases from V and 2 bases from J, with 10 bases between. The CDR3 has 14 amino acids. The CDR3 sequence is CASSLFTTPYEQYF. The CDR3 region has the DNA TGTGCCAGCAGCTTATTTACAACCCCCTACGAGCAGTACTTC. The full variable domain, with the rest looked up from reference TRBV7-2 and TRBJ2-7, is GAGVSQSPSNKVTEKGKDVELRCDPISGHTALYWYRQSLGQGLEFLIYFQGNSAPDKSGLPSDRFSAERTGGSVSTLTIQRTQQEDSAVYLCASSLFTTPYEQYFGPGTRLTVT.

The J gene is TRBJ1-4, the V gene TRBV3-1 (or the pseudogene TRBV3-2); 9 nucleotides match TRBD1. This CDR3 has 15 amino acids. The V gene's germline CDR1 is LGHDT and CDR2 YNNKEL (reference sequence). The V gene end was trimmed by 4 bases and the J gene end by 4 bases; junction bases not matched to a gene: 4. CDR3 coding DNA: TGTGCCAGCAGCCCGGGACAGGGCCATAATGAAAAACTGTTTTTT. The encoded protein is CASSPGQGHNEKLFF.

The V call is TRBV20-1, the J call TRBJ2-7; 7 positions agree with TRBD1. V lost 1 base and J lost 12; bases outside the gene matches: 6. Germline V CDR1 and CDR2: DFQATT, SNEGSKA (reference sequence). This CDR3 is built from 11 residues. The CDR3 DNA reads as TGCAGTGCTAGAGTCGGGACAGTCGCGTACTTC. It translates to CSARVGTVAYF.

The CDR3 loop is CASSAGLAGVRDTQYF. CDR3 nucleotide sequence: TGTGCCAGCAGCGCGGGACTAGCGGGGGTTCGAGATACGCAGTATTTT. The chain joins TRBV9 to TRBJ2-3; 14 positions agree with TRBD2. CDR1 SGDLS and CDR2 YYNGEE come from the germline V gene. V was clipped by 3 bases and J by 5 bases; unmatched bases: 5. The CDR3 runs 16 residues.

The sample holds one count of this clone. J is TRBJ1-5 and V is TRBV5-6; tentative D call: TRBD1 (5 bases). V was trimmed by 1 base and J by 1 base, leaving 12 bases between them. Germline loops: CDR1 SGHDT, CDR2 YYEEEE. This CDR3 has 16 residues. CDR3 bases: TGTGCCAGCAGCTTGCGGGGGGTTGGGAGCAATCAGCCCCAGCATTTT. Translating it yields CASSLRGVGSNQPQHF.

This clone was picked up a small number of times. This chain joins TRBV15 and TRBJ1-2, with a weak D call TRBD1 (5 bases). This CDR3 is 14 amino acids long. V lost 0 bases, J lost 1 base, and 6 bases lay in between. Germline CDR1 is LNHNV and CDR2 is YYDKDF (reference sequence). This CDR3 is CATSRETDNYGYTF. The CDR3 DNA reads TGTGCCACCAGCAGAGAGACAGATAACTATGGCTACACCTTC. Full variable domain (remainder filled in from reference TRBV15 and TRBJ1-2): DAMVIQNPRYQVTQFGKPVTLSCSQTLNHNVMYWYQQKSSQAPKLLFHYYDKDFNNEADTPDNFQSRRPNTSFCFLDIRSPGLGDTAMYLCATSRETDNYGYTFGSGTRLTVV.

J is TRBJ2-7 and V is TRBV6-1, with 9 nucleotides matching TRBD1. Germline CDR1 is MNHNS and CDR2 is SASEGT. This CDR3 spans 16 amino acids. V gave up 2 bases and J gave up 4 bases; unmatched junction bases: 9. CDR3 region: CASSERSTGGWYEQYF. Written as DNA, the CDR3 is TGTGCCAGCAGTGAACGATCTACAGGGGGCTGGTACGAGCAGTACTTC.

The V and J genes are TRBV5-4 and TRBJ2-7, with D maybe TRBD1 (7 bases). Germline CDR1 reads SGHNT; CDR2 reads YYREEE (reference sequence). V lost 4 bases to trimming and J lost 6 bases, with 17 bases between them. This CDR3 contains 14 residues. The CDR3 bases are TGTGCCAGCAGCCTCCAGGGGGGCCTCTCCGAGCAGTACTTC. It is translated as CASSLQGGLSEQYF.

This clone was counted a few times. The chain recombines TRBV7-8 with TRBJ1-5; D is uncertain. The CDR3 is 17 residues long. V shed 3 bases and J shed 4 bases, with 19 bases lying between them. From germline, CDR1 is SGHVS and CDR2 FQNEAQ. The CDR3 nucleotides are TGTGCCAGCAGCTTTGGGTATCGGCTTGGGCTAAATCAGCCCCAGCATTTT. It translates to CASSFGYRLGLNQPQHF.

The chain uses TRBV2 and TRBJ2-7; 8 bases map to TRBD1. This CDR3 comprises 15 residues. Trimming cost V 3 bases and J 6 bases; bases outside gene matches: 10. The germline CDR1 and CDR2 sequences are SNHLY and FYNNEI. CDR3 sequence reads: CASSDQGAFPSEQYF. The DNA of the CDR3 is TGTGCCAGCAGTGATCAGGGGGCATTCCCAAGCGAGCAGTACTTC.

The chain is built from TRBV28 and TRBJ1-3; 9 bases align to TRBD1. Germline CDR1 and CDR2: MDHEN and SYDVKM. The CDR3 sequence is 14 residues long. V lost 3 bases to trimming and J lost 8 bases; unmatched junction nucleotides: 5. The DNA of the CDR3 is TGTGCCAGCAGTTTGGGGACAGGGCGGGACACCATATATTTT. Translation gives CASSLGTGRDTIYF.

The J gene is TRBJ1-2, the V gene TRBV7-2; 9 bases are shared with TRBD1. Losses at the gene ends were 2 bases for V and 6 bases for J; bases not matched to a gene: 10. The CDR3 loop spans 16 amino acids. Germline CDR1 reads SGHTA; CDR2 reads FQGNSA. The CDR3 DNA reads as TGTGCCAGCAGCTTAAGTTCAGGGACAGGGTCGGATGGCTACACCTTC. Protein product: CASSLSSGTGSDGYTF.

The chain couples TRBV6-5 to TRBJ1-1; D might be TRBD1 (5 bases). The germline V and J ends were trimmed by 3 bases and 1 base, with 9 bases remaining between them. CDR1 is MNHEY and CDR2 is SVGAGI in the germline V gene. This CDR3 spans 14 amino acids. In DNA, the CDR3 is TGTGCCAGCAGTTATGACAGACCGAACACTGAAGCTTTCTTT. This sequence encodes CASSYDRPNTEAFF.

The chain uses TRBV7-9 and TRBJ2-4; D is unresolved. Germline lookup yields CDR1 SEHNR and CDR2 FQNEAQ (reference sequence). The CDR3 sequence is 17 residues long. The V end was cut by 0 bases, the J end by 1 base, with 13 bases between. CDR3 amino acids: CASSLAGYLEAKNIQYF. The CDR3 DNA is TGTGCCAGCAGCTTAGCCGGTTACCTAGAGGCCAAAAACATTCAGTACTTC.